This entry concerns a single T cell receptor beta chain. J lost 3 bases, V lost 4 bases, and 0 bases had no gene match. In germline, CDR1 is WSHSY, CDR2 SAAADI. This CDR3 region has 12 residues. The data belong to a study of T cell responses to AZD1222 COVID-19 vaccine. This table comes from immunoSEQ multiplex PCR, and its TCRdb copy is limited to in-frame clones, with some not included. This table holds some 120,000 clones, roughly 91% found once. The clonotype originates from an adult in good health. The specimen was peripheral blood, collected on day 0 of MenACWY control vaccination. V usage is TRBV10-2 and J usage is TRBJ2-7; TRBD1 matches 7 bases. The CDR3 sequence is CASSGDSYEQYV. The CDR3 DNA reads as TGCGCCAGCAGTGGGGACAGCTACGAGCAGTACGTC.